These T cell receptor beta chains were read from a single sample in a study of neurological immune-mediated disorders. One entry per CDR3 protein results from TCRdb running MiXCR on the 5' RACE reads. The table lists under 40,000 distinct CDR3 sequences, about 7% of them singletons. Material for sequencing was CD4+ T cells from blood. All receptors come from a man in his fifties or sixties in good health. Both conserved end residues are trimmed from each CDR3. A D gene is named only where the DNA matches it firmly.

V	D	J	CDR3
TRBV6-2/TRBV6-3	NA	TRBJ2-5	ASRPTKRTPWETQY
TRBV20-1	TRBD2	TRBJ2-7	SAYRKGGSYEQY
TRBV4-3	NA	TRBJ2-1	ASSQDHRSHEQF
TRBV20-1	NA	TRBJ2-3	SARDPGAPTDTQY
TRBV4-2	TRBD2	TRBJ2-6	ASSRRGGWTGANVLT
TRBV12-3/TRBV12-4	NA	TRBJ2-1	ASSSPVPLGNEQF
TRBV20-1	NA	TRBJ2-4	SAKTGKVSNIQY
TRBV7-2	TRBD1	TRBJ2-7	ASSPTGGYEQY
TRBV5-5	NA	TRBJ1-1	ASSLALVTHTEAF
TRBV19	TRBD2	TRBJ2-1	ASSRTGTTQFEQF
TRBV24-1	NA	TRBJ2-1	ATSDPPRNNEQF
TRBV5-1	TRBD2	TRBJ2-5	ASSPGGGQETQY
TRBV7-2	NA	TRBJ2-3	ASSFGNTQY
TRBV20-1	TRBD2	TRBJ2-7	SARGGGRSSYEQY
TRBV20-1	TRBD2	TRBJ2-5	SAIAGGPGETQY
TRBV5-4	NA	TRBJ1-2	ASSAHQGTYGYT
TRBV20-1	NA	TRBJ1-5	SASQDSKQPQH
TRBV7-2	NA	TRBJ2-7	ASSLPQDGSYEQY
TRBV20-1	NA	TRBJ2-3	RAPAEDGDASTDTQY
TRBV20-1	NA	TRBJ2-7	SARDYDSAAYEQY
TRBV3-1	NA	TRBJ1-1	ASSPQGGNTEAF
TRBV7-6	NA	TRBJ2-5	ASSSHRETQY
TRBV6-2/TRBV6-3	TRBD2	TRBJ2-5	ASSYSTSGVQETQY
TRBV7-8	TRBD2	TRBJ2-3	ASSPLAGAGDTQY
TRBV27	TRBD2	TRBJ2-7	ASSFAGGPYEQY